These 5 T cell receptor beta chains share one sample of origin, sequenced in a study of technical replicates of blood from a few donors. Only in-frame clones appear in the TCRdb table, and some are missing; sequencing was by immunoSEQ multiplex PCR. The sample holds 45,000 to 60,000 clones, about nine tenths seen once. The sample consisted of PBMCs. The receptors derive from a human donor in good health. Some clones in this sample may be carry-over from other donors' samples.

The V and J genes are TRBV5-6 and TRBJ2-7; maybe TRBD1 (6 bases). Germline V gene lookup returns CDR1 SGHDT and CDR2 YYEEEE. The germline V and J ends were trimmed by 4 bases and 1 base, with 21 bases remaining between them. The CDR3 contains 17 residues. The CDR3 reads CASSEVGSSGVSYEQYF. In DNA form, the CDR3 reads TGTGCCAGCAGCGAGGTGGGGTCGTCAGGGGTTTCCTACGAGCAGTACTTC.

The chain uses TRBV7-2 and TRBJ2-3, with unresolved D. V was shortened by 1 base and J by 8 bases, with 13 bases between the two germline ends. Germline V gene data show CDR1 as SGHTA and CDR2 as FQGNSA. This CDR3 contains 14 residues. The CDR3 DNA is TGTGCCAGCAGCTTAGGTTGGGCTTTCGTTACGCAGTATTTT. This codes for CASSLGWAFVTQYF.

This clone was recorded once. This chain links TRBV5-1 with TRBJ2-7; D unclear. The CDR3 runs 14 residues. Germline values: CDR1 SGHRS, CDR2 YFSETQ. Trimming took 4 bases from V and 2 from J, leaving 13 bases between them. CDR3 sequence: CASSPSANTYEQYF. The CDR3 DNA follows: TGCGCCAGCAGCCCAAGCGCAAATACCTACGAGCAGTACTTC. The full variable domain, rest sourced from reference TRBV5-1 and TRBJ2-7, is KAGVTQTPRYLIKTRGQQVTLSCSPISGHRSVSWYQQTPGQGLQFLFEYFSETQRNKGNFPGRFSGRQFSNSRSEMNVSTLELGDSALYLCASSPSANTYEQYFGPGTRLTVT.

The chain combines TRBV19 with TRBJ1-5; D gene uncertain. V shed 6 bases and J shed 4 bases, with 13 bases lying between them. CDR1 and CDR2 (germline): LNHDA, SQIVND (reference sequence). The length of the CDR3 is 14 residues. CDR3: CASSGVGINQPQHF. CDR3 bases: TGTGCCAGTAGCGGGGTGGGGATAAATCAGCCCCAGCATTTT. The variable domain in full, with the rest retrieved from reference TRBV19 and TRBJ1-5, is DGGITQSPKYLFRKEGQNVTLSCEQNLNHDAMYWYRQDPGQGLRLIYYSQIVNDFQKGDIAEGYSVSREKKESFPLTVTSAQKNPTAFYLCASSGVGINQPQHFGDGTRLSIL.

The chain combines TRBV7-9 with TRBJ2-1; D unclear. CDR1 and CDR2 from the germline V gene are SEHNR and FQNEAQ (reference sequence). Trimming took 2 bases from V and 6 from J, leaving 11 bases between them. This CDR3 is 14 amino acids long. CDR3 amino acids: CASSLTLDPNEQFF. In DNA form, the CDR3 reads TGTGCCAGCAGCTTAACCCTAGACCCCAATGAGCAGTTCTTC.